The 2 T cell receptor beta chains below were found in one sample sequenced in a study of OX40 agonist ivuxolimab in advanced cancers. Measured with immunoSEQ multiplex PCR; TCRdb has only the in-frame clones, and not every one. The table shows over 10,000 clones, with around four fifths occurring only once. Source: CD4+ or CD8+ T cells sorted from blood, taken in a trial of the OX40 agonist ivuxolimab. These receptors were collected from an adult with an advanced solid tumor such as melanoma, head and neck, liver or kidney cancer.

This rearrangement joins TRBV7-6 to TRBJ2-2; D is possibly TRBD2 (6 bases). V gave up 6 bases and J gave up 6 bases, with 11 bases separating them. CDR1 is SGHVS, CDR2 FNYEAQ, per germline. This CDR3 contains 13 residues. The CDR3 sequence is CASRPGVAGELFF. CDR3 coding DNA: TGTGCCAGCAGACCGGGGGTGGCCGGGGAGCTGTTTTTT.

CDR3 sequence (DNA): TGTGCCACCAGCTCTGGTGGAGGGGCCAAAGATGAGCAGTACTTC. Amino acids: CATSSGGGAKDEQYF. This sequence joins TRBV15 and TRBJ2-7, with D perhaps TRBD2 (6 bases). Germline V lookup: CDR1 LNHNV, CDR2 YYDKDF (reference sequence). There are 15 residues in the CDR3. V lost 5 bases and J lost 7, with 21 bases in between.